The T cell receptor beta chain under discussion was sequenced for a study of cytomegalovirus exposure and HLA in healthy donors. Among the approximately 130 subjects of the validation cohort, separate from the 666-subject first cohort, were the donors. A remark on this clone: The antigen is undetermined.

Findings of the study overall: In vitro work confirmed that a few CMV-associated chains recognize CMV antigens. Reports indicated that the classifier achieved high specificity and sensitivity in diagnosing cytomegalovirus status.

The protocol was immunoSEQ multiplex PCR, while the TCRdb copy is restricted to in-frame clones and leaves out a portion. The sample holds a few hundred thousand clones, nearly 90% seen once. The sample taken for sequencing was PBMCs. The receptor was derived from a woman aged 18-30 years in good health and CMV-seronegative.

CDR3 in DNA: TGTGCCAGCAGCCCCACGGGCCAAACAGGGTTGAGGGCACTAGAGGGCTACACCTTC. Its translation is CASSPTGQTGLRALEGYTF. The gene calls are TRBV4-2 and TRBJ1-2, with D maybe TRBD1 (6 bases). CDR1 and CDR2 from the germline V gene are LGHNA and YNFKEQ. V was clipped by 4 bases and J by 8 bases, with 32 bases between them. The CDR3 loop spans 19 amino acids.